This record covers a single TCR beta chain. This sample was taken from a study of blood T cell repertoires in COVID-19. Everyone who took part was about 18 to 90 years old, and they came from 24 US areas. Cohort 3 donors counted as recovered after two negative PCRs, clearance, or resolved symptoms. Sequencing was performed with immunoSEQ multiplex PCR; in TCRdb, only in-frame clones are kept and a portion is missing. This table has 280,000 or so clones, around 85% appearing once. The V gene lost 4 bases and the J gene lost 2 bases, with 9 bases spanning the gap. The CDR3 sequence is 14 residues long. Per germline, CDR1 SNHLY and CDR2 FYNNEI.

Sequencing used PBMCs or T cells enriched from blood (not recorded which). The TCR comes from a man aged 30-40 years who had recovered from COVID-19. The V call is TRBV2, the J call TRBJ1-5; possible D gene TRBD1, 5 bases. The DNA for the CDR3 is TGTGCCAGCAGTGGGGGCCAGGGCAATCAGCCCCAGCATTTT. Its protein product is CASSGGQGNQPQHF.